These T cell receptor beta chains were read from a single sample in a study of blood T cells in healthy people across ages. TCRdb re-analysed the 5' RACE reads in MiXCR, keeping a single row per CDR3 protein. The table includes over a million distinct CDR3 sequences, 42% detected once. Material for sequencing was blood. These receptors originate from a woman in her late teens or twenties in good health. CDR3s include the opening cysteine and the closing phenylalanine or tryptophan. A D gene is named only where the DNA matches it firmly. Rows give clone size only sometimes, using once, few, many, or a class for an expanded clone.

. . TRBJ1-4 TRBV21-1 15 CACSMANRAEKKLFF TGTGCCTGCAGCATGGCGAACAGGGCAGAAAAAAAACTGTTTTTT
. . TRBJ1-5 TRBV29-1 12 CSVRQVNQPQHF TGCAGCGTTCGACAGGTGAATCAGCCCCAGCATTTT
few TRBD2 TRBJ2-7 TRBV5-1 15 CASTPEAGVPYEQYF TGCGCCAGCACTCCGGAGGCGGGAGTCCCCTACGAGCAGTACTTC
. . TRBJ2-6 TRBV6-5 15 CASSYRNSGANVLTF TGTGCCAGCAGTTACAGGAACTCTGGGGCCAACGTCCTGACTTTC
few . TRBJ2-5 TRBV29-1 13 CSVLIDRNNEQYF TGCAGCGTCCTAATCGACAGGAACAATGAGCAGTACTTC
few . TRBJ1-6 TRBV6-5 16 CASSYRKTSVGSPLHF TGTGCCAGCAGCTACAGGAAGACATCGGTTGGCTCACCCCTCCACTTT
. . TRBJ2-7 TRBV6-5 15 CASSSKQGTVYEQYF TGTGCCAGCAGTTCCAAACAGGGAACAGTCTACGAGCAGTACTTC
. TRBD2 TRBJ2-7 TRBV14 16 CASSQWTSGQTYEQYF TGTGCCAGCAGCCAATGGACTAGCGGGCAGACCTACGAGCAGTACTTC
. . TRBJ1-1 TRBV13 12 CASSYKGWEAFF TGTGCCAGCAGCTACAAAGGGTGGGAGGCTTTCTTT
. . TRBJ2-3 TRBV5-1 14 CASTPLVGGDTQYF TGCGCCAGCACCCCGCTAGTAGGCGGAGATACGCAGTATTTT
few . TRBJ2-7 TRBV12-5 13 CASGYGTGYEQYF TGTGCTAGTGGTTATGGGACCGGGTACGAGCAGTACTTC
. TRBD2 TRBJ2-1 TRBV7-2 15 CASSLLLAVGNEQFF TGTGCCAGCAGCTTGCTGCTAGCGGTGGGGAATGAGCAGTTCTTC
. . TRBJ1-1 TRBV20-1 13 CSALQDPNTEAFF TGCAGTGCCCTACAGGATCCGAACACTGAAGCTTTCTTT
. TRBD1 TRBJ2-7 TRBV5-1 14 CASSLEQGTGEQYF TGCGCCAGCAGCTTGGAACAGGGGACGGGGGAGCAGTACTTC
. . TRBJ1-2 TRBV6-6 14 CASSYSIGTYGYTF TGTGCCAGCAGTTACTCGATCGGGACTTATGGCTACACCTTC
. . TRBJ2-1 TRBV9 15 CASSVLGESYNEQFF TGTGCCAGCAGCGTCCTAGGAGAATCCTACAATGAGCAGTTCTTC
few TRBD1 TRBJ1-1 TRBV11-2 13 CAGSRDRNTEAFF TGTGCCGGGAGTCGGGACAGAAACACTGAAGCTTTCTTT
. . TRBJ2-1 TRBV3-1 11 CASSQGRKQFF TGTGCCAGCAGCCAAGGGCGGAAGCAGTTCTTC
. TRBD2 TRBJ2-3 TRBV27 15 CASSSAGGRADTQYF TGTGCCAGCAGTTCAGCGGGGGGCCGGGCAGATACGCAGTATTTT
. TRBD2 TRBJ2-3 TRBV2 15 CASIPEAGGPDTQYF TGTGCCAGCATCCCGGAAGCGGGGGGGCCGGATACGCAGTATTTT
. TRBD1 TRBJ1-4 TRBV12-3/TRBV12-4 13 CASSRRTGEKLFF TGTGCCAGCAGCCGCCGGACAGGTGAAAAACTGTTTTTT
. . TRBJ2-3 TRBV4-1 14 CASSPRMGSGTQYF TGCGCCAGCAGCCCTCGAATGGGTTCGGGTACGCAGTATTTT
few TRBD2 TRBJ2-7 TRBV3-1 17 CASSPWTSGTSSYEQYF TGTGCCAGCAGCCCATGGACTAGCGGGACCAGCTCCTACGAGCAGTACTTC
. . TRBJ2-7 TRBV20-1 14 CSARVSGRHYEQYF TGCAGTGCTAGAGTGAGCGGTAGACACTACGAGCAGTACTTC
few TRBD1 TRBJ2-2 TRBV5-1 15 CASSKTGVDTGELFF TGCGCCAGCAGCAAGACAGGGGTCGATACCGGGGAGCTGTTTTTT
. TRBD2 TRBJ2-5 TRBV12-3/TRBV12-4 17 CASSSTGLAGGKEAQYF TGTGCCAGCAGCTCTACCGGACTAGCGGGGGGGAAAGAGGCCCAGTACTTC
. . TRBJ1-2 TRBV20-1 14 CSASAPGTKYGYTF TGCAGTGCTAGCGCCCCGGGGACAAAGTATGGCTACACCTTC
. TRBD2 TRBJ2-3 TRBV7-2 14 CASSPRTSGKTQYF TGTGCCAGCAGCCCACGGACTAGCGGGAAAACGCAGTATTTT
few TRBD2 TRBJ2-1 TRBV11-2 16 CASSPIAGPSYNEQFF TGTGCCAGCAGCCCAATAGCGGGGCCCTCCTACAATGAGCAGTTCTTC
. . TRBJ2-7 TRBV20-1 14 CSAPEGGAKYEQYF TGCAGTGCCCCCGAAGGGGGGGCAAAATACGAGCAGTACTTC
many . TRBJ2-7 TRBV7-9 16 CASSHYSSSQSLEQYF TGTGCCAGCAGTCACTATTCGAGCTCCCAGTCCCTCGAGCAGTACTTC
. TRBD2 TRBJ2-7 TRBV12-3/TRBV12-4 15 CASRILAGSSYEQYF TGTGCCAGCAGAATACTAGCGGGCAGCTCCTACGAGCAGTACTTC
. . TRBJ2-7 TRBV18 15 CASSPSTGHTYEQYF TGTGCCAGCTCACCATCGACAGGACATACCTACGAGCAGTACTTC
. . TRBJ2-1 TRBV29-1 12 CLGGRGWDEQFF TGTCTCGGAGGGAGGGGGTGGGATGAGCAGTTCTTC
. . TRBJ2-1 TRBV20-1 14 CSAGAPGRLNEQFF TGCAGTGCGGGGGCTCCCGGGAGATTGAATGAGCAGTTCTTC
once . TRBJ2-3 TRBV12-3/TRBV12-4 15 CASSRYGAGTDAQYF TGTGCCAGCAGTAGATACGGGGCTGGCACAGATGCGCAGTATTTT
many . TRBJ2-1 TRBV29-1 12 CSVEDEGNEQFF TGCAGCGTTGAAGATGAGGGGAATGAGCAGTTCTTC
. . TRBJ2-1 TRBV11-2 17 CASSFPVLGGHYNEQFF TGTGCCAGCAGTTTTCCAGTTTTGGGGGGCCACTACAATGAGCAGTTCTTC
. TRBD2 TRBJ2-2 TRBV20-1 16 CSAPQRGVENTGELFF TGCAGTGCTCCCCAGCGGGGGGTGGAGAACACCGGGGAGCTGTTTTTT
many . TRBJ2-5 TRBV20-1 12 CSAPLYQETQYF TGCAGTGCTCCCCTGTATCAAGAGACCCAGTACTTC
. . TRBJ2-7 TRBV7-2 15 CASSLGASWKYEQYF TGTGCCAGCAGCTTAGGTGCTAGCTGGAAGTACGAGCAGTACTTC
. . TRBJ2-5 TRBV12-3/TRBV12-4 14 CASSPTSGLGKQYF TGTGCCAGCAGTCCAACGAGCGGGCTGGGGAAGCAGTACTTC
few . TRBJ2-1 TRBV6-4 15 CASSEPGELVNEQFF TGTGCCAGCAGTGAACCCGGGGAACTAGTCAATGAGCAGTTCTTC
few TRBD2 TRBJ2-3 TRBV6-1 14 CASGLAGGIDTQYF TGTGCCAGCGGCCTAGCGGGGGGTATCGATACGCAGTATTTT
. TRBD1 TRBJ1-1 TRBV29-1 13 CSVGTGRNTEAFF TGCAGCGTTGGGACAGGGAGGAACACTGAAGCTTTCTTT
. . TRBJ1-5 TRBV28 15 CASTPSAGSNQPQHF TGTGCCAGCACCCCTTCGGCAGGGTCCAATCAGCCCCAGCATTTT